This TCR beta chain was captured in a study of cytomegalovirus exposure and HLA in healthy donors. The CDR3 is made up of 14 amino acids. The trim removed 4 bases at V and 5 bases at J, leaving 5 bases unmatched. Germline V gene sequence: CDR1 SGDLS, CDR2 YYNGEE. Researchers ran the PCR with 60 Vbeta and 13 Jbeta primers. The table came from immunoSEQ multiplex PCR; TCRdb's copy has only in-frame clones and leaves some out. The data hold 270,000 or so clones, with 80% to 95% observed a single time. Sequencing was carried out using PBMCs. The chain joins TRBV9 to TRBJ2-7; 11 nucleotides match TRBD1. This receptor was obtained from a girl aged 2-10 years in good health and CMV-seronegative. The CDR3 is CASSPRTGGHEQYF. The CDR3 nucleotides read TGTGCCAGCAGCCCACGGACAGGGGGCCACGAGCAGTACTTC.